This TCR beta chain was observed in a study of blood T cell repertoires in COVID-19. Study information: Both acute and convalescent COVID-19 samples were obtained from the United States, Italy and Spain. PBMCs, B-cell-depleted T cells, or T cells were the source of the cDNA or gDNA that made up the material.

The germline V gene has CDR1 SGHTA and CDR2 FQGNSA. V was pared by 10 bases and J by 1 base, with 8 bases between. CDR3 length: 13 amino acids. Study processing details: From reference gene primer amplification, estimates of nucleated cell counts were derived. Using immunoSEQ multiplex PCR, the repertoire was profiled, and TCRdb retains in-frame clones only, with some absent. D and trimming were read from the DNA, whereas the V and J calls and clone size are those reported in that table. The sample has 160,000 or so clones; approximately 78% are singletons. This chain uses TRBV7-2 with TRBJ1-6; D gene unclear. Sequencing used peripheral blood. The origin of this receptor is a human donor in a cohort sampled during active COVID-19. In DNA, the CDR3 is TGTGCCACCGCGGTTTCCTATAATTCACCCCTCCACTTT. Translating gives CATAVSYNSPLHF. The whole variable domain, remainder taken from reference TRBV7-2 and TRBJ1-6, is GAGVSQSPSNKVTEKGKDVELRCDPISGHTALYWYRQSLGQGLEFLIYFQGNSAPDKSGLPSDRFSAERTGGSVSTLTIQRTQQEDSAVYLCATAVSYNSPLHFGNGTRLTVT.